Listed below are T cell receptor beta chains from one sample, sequenced in a study of cytomegalovirus exposure and HLA in healthy donors. Produced via immunoSEQ multiplex PCR; TCRdb's table is partial and in-frame only. This sample has roughly 90,000 clones; 70% to 85% occur once, and the top ten carry more than 20%. Sequenced material: PBMCs. The receptor set was obtained from a young man in good health and CMV-seropositive. CDR3s include the opening cysteine and the closing phenylalanine or tryptophan. Each record gives: D gene, J gene, clone size, V gene, CDR3 protein, CDR3 DNA. The D gene is left open where the match is weak. Only part of the rows carry a size: once, few, many, or a class if the clone is expanded.

d_gene: TRBD1; j_gene: TRBJ1-3; abundance: few; v_gene: TRBV9; CDR3aa: CASTKTGGNTIYF; CDR3nt: TGTGCCAGCACCAAGACAGGGGGGAACACCATATATTTT
d_gene: .; j_gene: TRBJ1-2; abundance: .; v_gene: TRBV5-1; CDR3aa: CASSPGQSFTGYTF; CDR3nt: TGCGCCAGCAGCCCCGGACAGAGCTTCACTGGCTACACCTTC
d_gene: TRBD2; j_gene: TRBJ2-2; abundance: .; v_gene: TRBV25-1; CDR3aa: CASSLFSGRNTGELFF; CDR3nt: TGTGCCAGCAGCCTCTTTAGCGGGAGGAACACCGGGGAGCTGTTTTTT
d_gene: TRBD1; j_gene: TRBJ1-1; abundance: few; v_gene: TRBV7-2; CDR3aa: CASSLVLGAQGGAFF; CDR3nt: TGTGCCAGCAGCTTAGTTCTGGGGGCGCAGGGGGGAGCTTTCTTT
d_gene: TRBD2; j_gene: TRBJ2-3; abundance: .; v_gene: TRBV6-6; CDR3aa: CASNLLAGGIDTQYF; CDR3nt: TGTGCCAGCAACCTTCTAGCGGGAGGGATAGATACGCAGTATTTT
d_gene: .; j_gene: TRBJ1-1; abundance: .; v_gene: TRBV4-1; CDR3aa: CASSLDRGGTEAFF; CDR3nt: TGCGCCAGCAGCTTGGACCGGGGAGGCACTGAAGCTTTCTTT
d_gene: .; j_gene: TRBJ1-5; abundance: .; v_gene: TRBV25-1; CDR3aa: CASSDSNRNNQPQHF; CDR3nt: TGTGCCAGCAGTGACTCTAACAGAAACAATCAGCCCCAGCATTTT
d_gene: .; j_gene: TRBJ2-7; abundance: .; v_gene: TRBV5-1; CDR3aa: CASSTTGGAYEQYF; CDR3nt: TGCGCCAGCAGCACCACAGGGGGGGCCTACGAGCAGTACTTC
d_gene: .; j_gene: TRBJ2-1; abundance: .; v_gene: TRBV7-9; CDR3aa: CASSYDTYNEQFF; CDR3nt: TGTGCCAGCAGTTATGACACTTACAATGAGCAGTTCTTC
d_gene: .; j_gene: TRBJ2-1; abundance: .; v_gene: TRBV9; CDR3aa: CASSYEGFSSYNEQFF; CDR3nt: TGTGCCAGCTCCTACGAGGGTTTCAGCTCCTACAATGAGCAGTTCTTC
d_gene: .; j_gene: TRBJ2-3; abundance: few; v_gene: TRBV28; CDR3aa: CASGRDTQYF; CDR3nt: TGTGCCAGCGGGAGGGATACGCAGTATTTT
d_gene: TRBD1; j_gene: TRBJ2-7; abundance: .; v_gene: TRBV28; CDR3aa: CASNLGQGRSEQYF; CDR3nt: TGTGCCAGCAACCTGGGACAGGGTAGGTCCGAGCAGTACTTC
d_gene: .; j_gene: TRBJ1-2; abundance: .; v_gene: TRBV6-5; CDR3aa: CASSPAGEWGYTF; CDR3nt: TGTGCCAGCAGCCCCGCGGGGGAGTGGGGCTACACCTTC
d_gene: .; j_gene: TRBJ1-1; abundance: .; v_gene: TRBV6-5; CDR3aa: CASSYGQANTEAFF; CDR3nt: TGTGCCAGCAGTTACGGTCAGGCGAACACTGAAGCTTTCTTT
d_gene: .; j_gene: TRBJ2-3; abundance: .; v_gene: TRBV7-2; CDR3aa: CASSLGLGANSDTQYF; CDR3nt: TGTGCCAGCAGCTTAGGGCTGGGGGCGAACTCAGATACGCAGTATTTT
d_gene: .; j_gene: TRBJ1-5; abundance: .; v_gene: TRBV2; CDR3aa: CASRAEGNQPQHF; CDR3nt: TGTGCCAGCAGGGCAGAGGGCAATCAGCCCCAGCATTTT
d_gene: .; j_gene: TRBJ1-2; abundance: .; v_gene: TRBV28; CDR3aa: CASSLYRSDYGYTF; CDR3nt: TGTGCCAGCAGTTTATACAGGAGTGACTATGGCTACACCTTC
d_gene: .; j_gene: TRBJ2-7; abundance: .; v_gene: TRBV7-2; CDR3aa: CASTLLPYEQYF; CDR3nt: TGTGCCAGCACTCTTCTCCCCTACGAGCAGTACTTC
d_gene: TRBD2; j_gene: TRBJ2-7; abundance: .; v_gene: TRBV28; CDR3aa: CASSVAGGPRYEQYF; CDR3nt: TGTGCCAGCAGTGTAGCGGGAGGGCCGCGCTACGAGCAGTACTTC
d_gene: TRBD2; j_gene: TRBJ2-1; abundance: .; v_gene: TRBV9; CDR3aa: CASSVDIAGGLEQFF; CDR3nt: TGTGCCAGCAGCGTAGACATAGCGGGAGGGCTTGAGCAGTTCTTC
d_gene: .; j_gene: TRBJ1-5; abundance: .; v_gene: TRBV19; CDR3aa: CASSMSWFRTLGNQPQHF; CDR3nt: TGTGCCAGTAGTATGAGTTGGTTTCGGACTCTGGGCAACCAGCCCCAGCATTTT
d_gene: TRBD1; j_gene: TRBJ1-6; abundance: .; v_gene: TRBV5-4; CDR3aa: CASSRRQGAAPLHF; CDR3nt: TGTGCCAGCAGCCGGAGACAGGGGGCAGCGCCCCTCCACTTT
d_gene: .; j_gene: TRBJ1-5; abundance: .; v_gene: TRBV27; CDR3aa: CASSPLPPSRYQPQHF; CDR3nt: TGTGCCAGCAGTCCCCTCCCGCCTTCGAGGTATCAGCCCCAGCATTTT
d_gene: TRBD1; j_gene: TRBJ2-7; abundance: .; v_gene: TRBV30; CDR3aa: CAWRGQGFYEQYF; CDR3nt: TGTGCCTGGAGGGGACAGGGCTTCTACGAGCAGTACTTC
d_gene: TRBD1; j_gene: TRBJ2-7; abundance: .; v_gene: TRBV19; CDR3aa: CASSLTWTGKAYEQYF; CDR3nt: TGTGCCAGTAGTTTAACCTGGACAGGAAAAGCCTACGAGCAGTACTTC
d_gene: .; j_gene: TRBJ2-5; abundance: .; v_gene: TRBV5-4; CDR3aa: CASSWEAGETQYF; CDR3nt: TGTGCCAGCAGCTGGGAAGCGGGAGAGACCCAGTACTTC
d_gene: .; j_gene: TRBJ2-3; abundance: once; v_gene: TRBV19; CDR3aa: CASSIVGPTYTQYF; CDR3nt: TGTGCCAGTAGTATAGTGGGGCCAACATATACGCAGTATTTT
d_gene: .; j_gene: TRBJ1-3; abundance: .; v_gene: TRBV30; CDR3aa: CAWSRFRADSGNTIYF; CDR3nt: TGTGCCTGGAGTAGGTTTAGAGCGGACTCTGGAAACACCATATATTTT
d_gene: .; j_gene: TRBJ1-4; abundance: .; v_gene: TRBV19; CDR3aa: CASKVSRGNEKLFF; CDR3nt: TGTGCCAGTAAGGTGTCCAGGGGTAATGAAAAACTGTTTTTT
d_gene: .; j_gene: TRBJ1-5; abundance: .; v_gene: TRBV7-8; CDR3aa: CASSPRGGPNQPQHF; CDR3nt: TGTGCCAGCAGCCCGAGGGGGGGCCCCAATCAGCCCCAGCATTTT
d_gene: TRBD1; j_gene: TRBJ2-7; abundance: .; v_gene: TRBV19; CDR3aa: CASGDREYEQYF; CDR3nt: TGTGCCAGTGGGGACAGGGAATACGAGCAGTACTTC
d_gene: .; j_gene: TRBJ1-4; abundance: .; v_gene: TRBV19; CDR3aa: CASSTGTLATNEKLFF; CDR3nt: TGTGCCAGTAGTACCGGGACACTGGCAACTAATGAAAAACTGTTTTTT
d_gene: .; j_gene: TRBJ1-3; abundance: .; v_gene: TRBV28; CDR3aa: CASKSGGGGSLSGNTIYF; CDR3nt: TGTGCCAGCAAATCCGGAGGGGGGGGGTCCCTCTCTGGAAACACCATATATTTT
d_gene: TRBD2; j_gene: TRBJ2-7; abundance: .; v_gene: TRBV9; CDR3aa: CASSVGLAGTYEQYF; CDR3nt: TGTGCCAGCAGCGTAGGACTAGCGGGTACCTACGAGCAGTACTTC
d_gene: TRBD1; j_gene: TRBJ1-5; abundance: .; v_gene: TRBV5-6; CDR3aa: CASSQTGAAGPQHF; CDR3nt: TGTGCCAGCAGCCAAACAGGGGCCGCGGGGCCCCAGCATTTT
d_gene: TRBD1; j_gene: TRBJ1-1; abundance: .; v_gene: TRBV6-1; CDR3aa: CASSADRTNTEAFF; CDR3nt: TGTGCCAGCAGTGCGGACAGGACGAACACTGAAGCTTTCTTT
d_gene: TRBD2; j_gene: TRBJ2-3; abundance: once; v_gene: TRBV9; CDR3aa: CASSVALRSGGATSTDTQYF; CDR3nt: TGTGCCAGCAGCGTAGCTTTGCGAAGCGGGGGGGCCACTAGCACAGATACGCAGTATTTT
d_gene: .; j_gene: TRBJ1-1; abundance: few; v_gene: TRBV6-1; CDR3aa: CASSKLSNTEAFF; CDR3nt: TGTGCCAGCAGTAAACTGTCGAACACTGAAGCTTTCTTT
d_gene: .; j_gene: TRBJ2-7; abundance: .; v_gene: TRBV30; CDR3aa: CAWSKDRGSYEQYF; CDR3nt: TGTGCCTGGAGTAAGGACAGAGGCTCCTACGAGCAGTACTTC
d_gene: .; j_gene: TRBJ1-6; abundance: .; v_gene: TRBV9; CDR3aa: CASRGANNSPLHF; CDR3nt: TGTGCCAGCAGAGGAGCTAATAATTCACCCCTCCACTTT
d_gene: TRBD2; j_gene: TRBJ2-6; abundance: .; v_gene: TRBV11-1; CDR3aa: CASSRLAGDSGANVLTF; CDR3nt: TGTGCCAGCAGCCGACTAGCGGGAGACTCTGGGGCCAACGTCCTGACTTTC
d_gene: .; j_gene: TRBJ1-1; abundance: .; v_gene: TRBV7-9; CDR3aa: CASSLTGDTEAFF; CDR3nt: TGTGCCAGCAGCTTAACGGGGGACACTGAAGCTTTCTTT
d_gene: .; j_gene: TRBJ2-1; abundance: .; v_gene: TRBV4-2; CDR3aa: CASSQRKLQYNEQFF; CDR3nt: TGTGCCAGCAGCCAAAGAAAGCTCCAATACAATGAGCAGTTCTTC
d_gene: .; j_gene: TRBJ1-1; abundance: few; v_gene: TRBV4-3; CDR3aa: CASSQAPRREAFF; CDR3nt: TGCGCCAGCAGCCAAGCGCCTAGACGGGAAGCTTTCTTT
d_gene: .; j_gene: TRBJ2-1; abundance: .; v_gene: TRBV29-1; CDR3aa: CSVDGTDSYNEQFF; CDR3nt: TGCAGCGTTGATGGGACTGACTCCTACAATGAGCAGTTCTTC
d_gene: TRBD2; j_gene: TRBJ2-7; abundance: once; v_gene: TRBV2; CDR3aa: CASSESGSWYEQYF; CDR3nt: TGTGCCAGCAGTGAAAGCGGGAGTTGGTACGAGCAGTACTTC
d_gene: TRBD1; j_gene: TRBJ1-2; abundance: .; v_gene: TRBV4-2; CDR3aa: CASSQVGTDFGYTF; CDR3nt: TGTGCCAGCAGCCAAGTCGGGACAGACTTCGGCTACACCTTC
d_gene: TRBD1; j_gene: TRBJ1-5; abundance: .; v_gene: TRBV6-5; CDR3aa: CASSYKGQGNQPQHF; CDR3nt: TGTGCCAGCAGTTACAAGGGACAGGGTAATCAGCCCCAGCATTTT
d_gene: .; j_gene: TRBJ1-1; abundance: once; v_gene: TRBV19; CDR3aa: CASSAEGRTEAFF; CDR3nt: TGTGCCAGTTCGGCGGAGGGAAGAACTGAAGCTTTCTTT
d_gene: .; j_gene: TRBJ2-7; abundance: .; v_gene: TRBV5-8; CDR3aa: CASSLELGRRGEQYF; CDR3nt: TGTGCCAGCAGCTTGGAATTGGGCAGGCGGGGAGAGCAGTACTTC
d_gene: .; j_gene: TRBJ1-4; abundance: .; v_gene: TRBV18; CDR3aa: CASSPAKQDHEKLFF; CDR3nt: TGTGCCAGCTCACCAGCTAAACAGGACCATGAAAAACTGTTTTTT
d_gene: TRBD2; j_gene: TRBJ2-1; abundance: .; v_gene: TRBV29-1; CDR3aa: CSLSPLAGDYNEQFF; CDR3nt: TGCAGCTTAAGCCCACTAGCGGGGGACTACAATGAGCAGTTCTTC